The 30 T cell receptor beta chains presented below share a single source sample, sequenced in a study of T cell responses to AZD1222 COVID-19 vaccine. The repertoire was sequenced with immunoSEQ multiplex PCR; TCRdb's copy has only in-frame clones and lacks some. The sample contains 150,000 to 160,000 clones, about 86% of which appear only once. This specimen was peripheral blood, taken on day 0 of MenACWY control vaccination. Receptors were obtained from an adult in good health.

The rearrangement uses TRBV7-2 and TRBJ1-2, with D uncertain. Germline V gene sequence: CDR1 SGHTA, CDR2 FQGNSA. With 5 bases removed from V and 4 bases from J, the gap between germline ends came to 11 bases. This CDR3 has 13 amino acids. CDR3 sequence: CASSPNRVYGYTF. The CDR3 DNA reads as TGTGCCAGCAGCCCCAACCGGGTCTATGGCTACACCTTC.

The chain combines TRBV4-3 with TRBJ2-3; D is possibly TRBD1 (5 bases). The V and J ends lost 0 bases and 0 bases respectively, with 7 bases between them. This CDR3 comprises 15 residues. The germline gives CDR1 LGHNA, CDR2 YSLEER. CDR3 region: CASSQEWGSTDTQYF. CDR3 DNA sequence: TGCGCCAGCAGCCAAGAGTGGGGCAGCACAGATACGCAGTATTTT.

The chain joins TRBV18 to TRBJ1-3; no firm D call. This CDR3 is built from 13 residues. Trimming left V 0 bases short and J 8 bases short, with 8 bases between. The V gene's germline CDR1 is KGHSH and CDR2 LQKENI. CDR3 nucleotides: TGTGCCAGCTCACCACCCGCCCGCTACACCATATATTTT. Translated, it gives CASSPPARYTIYF. Full variable domain (missing parts from reference TRBV18 and TRBJ1-3): NAGVMQNPRHLVRRRGQEARLRCSPMKGHSHVYWYRQLPEEGLKFMVYLQKENIIDESGMPKERFSAEFPKEGPSILRIQQVVRGDSAAYFCASSPPARYTIYFGEGSWLTVV.

The chain carries TRBV24-1 and TRBJ2-1, with 7 positions matching TRBD1. The CDR3 runs to 16 residues. V dropped 3 bases and J dropped 2; count of bases not matched to a gene: 6. Looked up from germline, CDR1 is KGHDR and CDR2 is SFDVKD. The CDR3 DNA follows: TGTGCCACCAGTGATGCCCAGGGGGTCGCCTACAATGAGCAGTTCTTC. It codes for CATSDAQGVAYNEQFF.

The chain combines TRBV15 with TRBJ1-1, with unresolved D. V lost 3 bases to trimming and J lost 4 bases, with 15 bases between them. There are 15 residues in the CDR3. Per germline, CDR1 LNHNV and CDR2 YYDKDF (reference sequence). The CDR3 DNA reads as TGTGCCACCAGCAGGGGAGAGTCTAAAAGCACTGAAGCTTTCTTT. This encodes CATSRGESKSTEAFF.

This clone is a singleton in its sample. The V call is TRBV4-3, the J call TRBJ2-1; 11 bases map to TRBD2. Germline CDR1 is LGHNA and CDR2 is YSLEER. The V segment lost 2 bases and the J segment 3 bases; nucleotides outside the gene matches: 9. The CDR3 runs to 18 residues. CDR3: CASSQFSSGRIGYNEQFF. The CDR3 coding sequence is TGCGCCAGCAGCCAATTCTCTAGCGGGAGGATCGGCTACAATGAGCAGTTCTTC.

The chain joins TRBV20-1 to TRBJ1-1; possible D gene TRBD1, 5 bases. The V and J ends lost 6 bases and 6 bases respectively, with 11 bases between them. Germline lookup yields CDR1 DFQATT and CDR2 SNEGSKA (reference sequence). The CDR3 is 11 residues long. CDR3 bases: TGCAGTGCCGCCGCGGGACCTGAAGCTTTCTTT. Amino acids: CSAAAGPEAFF.

The genes are TRBV13 and TRBJ2-3; D perhaps matches TRBD2 (6 bases). V was trimmed by 1 base and J by 4 bases, leaving 15 bases between them. The CDR3 extends over 16 amino acids. Germline values: CDR1 PRHDT, CDR2 FYEKMQ (reference sequence). This CDR3 is CASSLVVSGAADTQYF. The DNA for the CDR3 is TGTGCCAGCAGCTTAGTGGTGTCGGGAGCGGCAGATACGCAGTATTTT.

On this clone itself: The sample has other DNA sequences that encode this CDR3 too. The chain links TRBV6-1 to TRBJ2-7; D is unresolved. The V and J ends lost 0 bases and 3 bases respectively, with 6 bases between them. CDR1 is MNHNS and CDR2 is SASEGT in the germline V gene. This CDR3 has 13 residues. CDR3 nucleotides: TGTGCCAGCAGTGAAGCGCTCGGCTACGAGCAGTACGTC. This gives the protein CASSEALGYEQYV.

The chain links TRBV6-1 to TRBJ1-5, with D hard to call. Germline V CDR1 and CDR2: MNHNS, SASEGT. The CDR3 has 14 amino acids. V was trimmed by 3 bases and J by 0 bases, leaving 6 bases between them. The chain's CDR3 is CASSDGNSNQPQHF. CDR3 DNA sequence: TGTGCCAGCAGTGACGGAAATAGCAATCAGCCCCAGCATTTT.

This chain connects TRBV28 to TRBJ1-4; D gene ambiguous. Germline assignment: CDR1 MDHEN and CDR2 SYDVKM. The CDR3 runs 14 residues. The germline V and J ends were trimmed by 5 bases and 9 bases, with 16 bases remaining between them. CDR3 sequence reads: CASSPRLSTKKLFF. CDR3 bases: TGTGCCAGCAGTCCTCGTCTATCGACGAAAAAACTGTTTTTT.

This chain links TRBV3-1 (or the pseudogene TRBV3-2) with TRBJ2-2; 10 nucleotides agree with TRBD2. This CDR3 region has 16 residues. Germline V gene data show CDR1 as LGHDT and CDR2 as YNNKEL (reference sequence). V was clipped by 1 base and J by 5 bases; unmatched bases: 4. Here the CDR3 DNA reads TGTGCCAGCAGCCAAGCGACTAGCGGGCTTACCGGGGAGCTGTTTTTT. It yields the protein CASSQATSGLTGELFF.

This clone came up once. J is TRBJ1-2 and V is TRBV9, with D hard to call. V lost 4 bases, J lost 7 bases, and 14 bases lay in between. This CDR3 is 13 amino acids long. From germline, CDR1 is SGDLS and CDR2 YYNGEE. The CDR3 is CASSPAGGGGYTF. The CDR3 coding sequence is TGTGCCAGCAGCCCGGCAGGTGGCGGTGGCTACACCTTC.

V is TRBV7-9 and J is TRBJ1-1; 7 nucleotides agree with TRBD1. V gave up 5 bases and J gave up 2 bases; unmatched junction bases: 5. Looked up from germline, CDR1 is SEHNR and CDR2 is FQNEAQ (reference sequence). This CDR3 has 14 residues. CDR3 amino acids: CASSPDRPNTEAFF. CDR3 in DNA: TGTGCCAGCAGCCCGGACAGGCCAAACACTGAAGCTTTCTTT.

This chain connects TRBV5-1 to TRBJ1-3, with D unresolved. V gave up 4 bases and J gave up 0 bases, with 11 bases separating them. Germline V gene sequence: CDR1 SGHRS, CDR2 YFSETQ. The CDR3 is made up of 15 amino acids. The DNA for the CDR3 is TGCGCCAGCAGCCTGACACCCCGCTCTGGAAACACCATATATTTT. Protein sequence: CASSLTPRSGNTIYF.

A remark on this clone: One end of the junction varies from germline; a read error may be responsible. J is TRBJ1-2 and V is TRBV6-2 or TRBV6-3; 7 positions match TRBD1. The germline gives CDR1 MNHEY, CDR2 SVGEGT. This CDR3 spans 12 amino acids. The CDR3 reads CASSFSGQARYF. The CDR3 DNA follows: TGTGCCAGCAGCTTTTCAGGACAGGCACGATATTTC.

The V and J genes are TRBV6-2 or TRBV6-3 and TRBJ2-5; 10 positions agree with TRBD1. The CDR3 has 14 residues. From germline, CDR1 is MNHEY and CDR2 SVGEGT. V was pared by 5 bases and J by 4 bases, with 4 bases of the junction left unmatched. This CDR3 reads CASSTRTGGETQYF. The CDR3 DNA is TGTGCCAGCAGTACCCGGACAGGGGGAGAGACCCAGTACTTC.

This clone was observed a few times. The chain recombines TRBV12-3 or TRBV12-4 with TRBJ1-1; D unresolved. V lost 7 bases, J lost 7 bases, and 16 bases lay in between. This CDR3 is 13 amino acids long. The CDR3 is CASTTLRAREAFF. CDR3 in DNA: TGTGCCAGCACCACCCTCAGAGCCCGTGAAGCTTTCTTT.

This clone has a single count. The chain employs TRBV7-2 and TRBJ2-1, with 9 bases lining up with TRBD2. V lost 5 bases to trimming and J lost 7 bases; unmatched junction nucleotides: 18. The CDR3 loop spans 18 amino acids. The germline CDR1 and CDR2 sequences are SGHTA and FQGNSA. The CDR3: CASSPMTSGVLRANEQFF. CDR3 DNA: TGTGCCAGCAGCCCAATGACTAGCGGCGTTCTACGTGCGAATGAGCAGTTCTTC.

The CDR3 loop is CASSPRLAGGVGEQYF. The CDR3 bases are TGTGCCAGCTCACCACGACTAGCGGGAGGGGTGGGCGAGCAGTACTTC. The rearrangement joins TRBV18 to TRBJ2-7; 14 bases are a match to TRBD2. V lost 1 base to trimming and J lost 6 bases; unmatched junction nucleotides: 5. This CDR3 spans 16 amino acids. From germline, CDR1 is KGHSH and CDR2 LQKENI. The full variable domain, with the rest looked up from reference TRBV18 and TRBJ2-7, is NAGVMQNPRHLVRRRGQEARLRCSPMKGHSHVYWYRQLPEEGLKFMVYLQKENIIDESGMPKERFSAEFPKEGPSILRIQQVVRGDSAAYFCASSPRLAGGVGEQYFGPGTRLTVT.

The V gene is TRBV7-6, the J gene TRBJ2-2; D gene ambiguous. Germline CDR1 and CDR2: SGHVS and FNYEAQ. The CDR3 spans 16 residues. The V and J ends lost 1 base and 0 bases respectively, with 9 bases between them. The CDR3 nucleotides read TGTGCCAGCAGCTTAGGGCAGGACGCGAACACCGGGGAGCTGTTTTTT. The encoded protein is CASSLGQDANTGELFF.

This sequence joins TRBV4-1 and TRBJ2-7, with 7 bases fitting TRBD1. The germline V gene has CDR1 MGHRA and CDR2 YSYEKL. V was pared by 4 bases and J by 5 bases, with 8 bases of the junction left unmatched. This CDR3 is built from 14 residues. DNA for the CDR3: TGCGCCAGCAGCCCGACCCTGACAGGGAACGAGCAGTACTTC. Translation gives CASSPTLTGNEQYF.

The chain joins TRBV6-2 or TRBV6-3 to TRBJ2-7; 13 positions agree with TRBD2. CDR1 is MNHEY and CDR2 is SVGEGT in the germline V gene. This CDR3 spans 17 amino acids. Trimming removed 3 bases from V and 1 base from J; junction bases left unmatched: 6. CDR3 region: CASSYTSGRAGSYEQYF. In DNA form, the CDR3 reads TGTGCCAGCAGTTATACTAGCGGGAGGGCCGGGTCCTACGAGCAGTACTTC.

The CDR3 loop is CASSAVFGGDNTDTQYF. The CDR3 DNA is TGTGCCAGCAGCGCAGTTTTTGGGGGGGATAACACAGATACGCAGTATTTT. The J gene is TRBJ2-3, the V gene TRBV5-4, with TRBD2 matching 7 bases. V shed 4 bases, J shed 2 bases, and the junction held 13 bases outside the gene matches. The CDR3 length is 17 residues. Germline-derived CDR1 and CDR2 are SGHNT and YYREEE (reference sequence).

The chain employs TRBV10-1 and TRBJ1-4; no reliable D call. CDR3 length equals 15 residues. The germline gives CDR1 WNHNN, CDR2 SYGVQD (reference sequence). V was trimmed by 6 bases and J by 5 bases, leaving 16 bases between them. As DNA, the CDR3 is TGCGCCAGCAGCGCCGGGCCCCCGGGAAATGAAAAACTGTTTTTT. Translated, it gives CASSAGPPGNEKLFF.

J is TRBJ2-5 and V is TRBV12-5; TRBD2 agrees at 7 bases. Trimming removed 3 bases from V and 5 bases from J; junction bases left unmatched: 3. The CDR3 contains 13 residues. Germline V gives CDR1 LGHNT, CDR2 FRNRAP. The CDR3 is CASGFSRGETQYF. The DNA of the CDR3 is TGTGCTAGTGGTTTCTCGCGGGGGGAGACCCAGTACTTC.

The chain is built from TRBV27 and TRBJ2-7, with a weak D call TRBD1 (5 bases). The CDR3 spans 15 residues. Trimming removed 0 bases at V and 0 bases at J, with 9 bases between. CDR1 and CDR2 (germline): MNHEY, SMNVEV (reference sequence). The CDR3 here is CASSLSRQSSYEQYF. In DNA form, the CDR3 reads TGTGCCAGCAGTTTATCAAGACAGAGCTCCTACGAGCAGTACTTC.

The rearrangement links TRBV5-4 to TRBJ2-3; D ambiguous. Trimming left V 5 bases short and J 6 bases short, with 13 bases between. In germline, CDR1 is SGHNT, CDR2 YYREEE (reference sequence). The CDR3 length is 13 residues. The DNA for the CDR3 is TGTGCCAGCAGGCCACCCGAACGGGATACGCAGTATTTT. It codes for CASRPPERDTQYF.

The chain combines TRBV2 with TRBJ1-2; a possible D gene is TRBD1 (5 bases). The germline gives CDR1 SNHLY, CDR2 FYNNEI. Deletions cut 10 bases from V and 3 bases from J, with 15 bases between. CDR3 size: 13 residues. CDR3 amino acids: CATGRGEDYGYTF. CDR3 nucleotides: TGTGCCACGGGGCGGGGGGAAGACTATGGCTACACCTTC.

The chain employs TRBV6-5 and TRBJ2-3, with D unclear. Germline CDR1 and CDR2: MNHEY and SVGAGI. The ends were cut back, 7 bases at V and 3 bases at J, with 14 bases in the middle. There are 14 residues in the CDR3. The CDR3 region is CASTPTFETDTQYF. The CDR3 DNA reads as TGTGCCAGCACCCCAACTTTCGAGACAGATACGCAGTATTTT.